The TCR beta chain under discussion was sequenced for a study of Ad26.COV2.S vaccination and SARS-CoV-2 variants. Libraries were prepared by immunoSEQ multiplex PCR; TCRdb keeps only in-frame clonotypes and omits some of them. This table has about 380,000 clones, roughly four fifths appearing once. Treatment reported: about 20 received Ad26.COV2.S at low or high dose, single or two shots; about 5 received placebo; per-sample allocation not given. Vaccine and placebo recipients were sampled on day 63 after the first injection. This CDR3 contains 14 residues. V was trimmed by 0 bases and J by 4 bases, leaving 9 bases between them. CDR1 and CDR2 (germline): LGHNA, YNFKEQ.

The rearrangement uses TRBV4-2 and TRBJ1-2; D unresolved. This clonotype originated in a person aged 18-65 years who received the Ad26.COV2.S COVID-19 vaccine or a placebo. The sample in question was peripheral blood, obtained in a trial of Ad26.COV2.S vaccine versus placebo. The CDR3 protein is CASSQDVGPYGYTF. Here the CDR3 DNA reads TGTGCCAGCAGCCAAGACGTCGGCCCCTATGGCTACACCTTC.